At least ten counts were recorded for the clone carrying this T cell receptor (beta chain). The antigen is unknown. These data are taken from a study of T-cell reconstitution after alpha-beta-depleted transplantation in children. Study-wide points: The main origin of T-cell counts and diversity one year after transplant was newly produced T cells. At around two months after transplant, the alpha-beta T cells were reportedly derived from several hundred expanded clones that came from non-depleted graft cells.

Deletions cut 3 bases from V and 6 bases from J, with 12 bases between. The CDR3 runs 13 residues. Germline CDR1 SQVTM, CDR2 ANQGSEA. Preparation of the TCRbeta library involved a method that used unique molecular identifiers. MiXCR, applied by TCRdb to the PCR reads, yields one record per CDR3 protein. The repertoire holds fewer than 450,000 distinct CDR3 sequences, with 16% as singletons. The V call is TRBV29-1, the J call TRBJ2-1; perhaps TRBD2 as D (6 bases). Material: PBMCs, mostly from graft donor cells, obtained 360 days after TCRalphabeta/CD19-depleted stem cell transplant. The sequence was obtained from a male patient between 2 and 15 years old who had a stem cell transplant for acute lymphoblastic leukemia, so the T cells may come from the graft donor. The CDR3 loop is CSVEGLAVNEQFF. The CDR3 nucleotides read TGCAGCGTTGAGGGTTTAGCGGTCAATGAGCAGTTCTTC.